This passage covers 5 T cell receptor beta chains from one sample sequenced in a study of T cell repertoires in cytomegalovirus infection. TCRdb re-called the reads with MiXCR, one entry per CDR3 protein. The table includes 600,000 to 800,000 distinct CDR3 sequences, roughly a quarter detected once. Sequencing used CD8+ T cells from PBMCs. These receptors came from a human donor in good health (CMV status not recorded). Some clones in this sample may be carry-over from other donors' samples.

As for this clonotype: A much bigger clone sits one base away, suggesting this may be a read error. As the CDR3 is not closed by the conserved phenylalanine or tryptophan, this likely results from a read error. The CDR3 protein is CASTGAGPNYGYTS. The CDR3 DNA reads TGTGCCAGCACAGGGGCGGGACCTAACTATGGCTACACCTCC. The chain has TRBV7-9 and TRBJ1-2, with D possibly being TRBD1 (6 bases). The CDR3 is 14 residues long. Germline CDR1 reads SEHNR; CDR2 reads FQNEAQ (reference sequence). The ends were cut back, 7 bases at V and 0 bases at J, with 12 bases in the middle.

In this sample, this clonotype turned up a few times. This chain links TRBV14 with TRBJ2-1, with TRBD1 matching over 8 bases. The ends lost 8 bases at V and 5 bases at J; junction bases unmatched: 5. In germline, CDR1 is SGHDN, CDR2 FVKESK. The CDR3 totals 13 residues. The CDR3 sequence is CASAGTGHNEQFF. The CDR3 coding sequence is TGTGCCAGCGCCGGGACAGGACACAATGAGCAGTTCTTC.

This clonotype was detected only a few times. The V gene is TRBV5-6, the J gene TRBJ2-6, with unresolved D. The CDR3 sequence is 12 residues long. The V end lost 10 bases, the J end lost 2 bases, and 7 bases lay between the germline ends. Germline-derived CDR1 and CDR2 are SGHDT and YYEEEE. The CDR3 nucleotides are TGTGCCTCGGCAGCTGGGGCCAACGTCCTGACTTTC. Protein: CASAAGANVLTF. Combining the CDR3 with reference TRBV5-6 and TRBJ2-6 gives the whole variable domain DAGVTQSPTHLIKTRGQQVTLRCSPKSGHDTVSWYQQALGQGPQFIFQYYEEEERQRGNFPDRFSGHQFPNYSSELNVNALLLGDSALYLCASAAGANVLTFGAGSRLTVL.

The genes are TRBV29-1 and TRBJ2-1, with 12 bases that match TRBD2. CDR1 and CDR2 from the germline V gene are SQVTM and ANQGSEA. With 1 base clipped from V and 8 bases from J, the junction kept 12 bases outside the gene matches. CDR3 length: 17 amino acids. The CDR3 loop is CSVEGRGPSGGDYEQFF. The CDR3 nucleotides are TGCAGCGTTGAAGGGCGGGGGCCTAGCGGGGGGGACTATGAGCAGTTCTTC.

The rearrangement joins TRBV12-5 to TRBJ2-3, with D possibly being TRBD1 (6 bases). CDR3 length: 14 residues. V gave up 5 bases and J gave up 1 base, with 10 bases separating them. Germline V gene sequence: CDR1 LGHNT, CDR2 FRNRAP. In DNA form, the CDR3 reads TGTGCTAGTGGTCCCGGACAGCGCACAGATACGCAGTATTTT. It specifies CASGPGQRTDTQYF.